The source of this TCR beta chain is a study of beta chain features in type 1 diabetes. Turning to the study itself: Patients did not differ from healthy donors in age, gender or cell yield.

This clone was counted only a few times. Antigen: not known. Findings and limits, study-wide: Junctions at VDJ sites from type 1 diabetes patients had fewer insertions and more deletions. Shortening of TCRB CDR3s, moderate but significant, appeared in all four CD4+ subsets of Type 1 diabetes patients. Possibly, sequencing cDNA over-represented cells that had high TCR expression levels.

Every isolated RNA sample was fully reverse transcribed, so sequencing captured expressed TCRB transcripts. A few million reads were obtained on average from naive, central memory and regulatory T cell samples. The assay was immunoSEQ multiplex PCR, and TCRdb's table has in-frame clones only and misses some. This table holds about 250,000 clones, approximately 11% found once. Trimming cost V 6 bases and J 0 bases, with 11 bases left between them. The CDR3 consists of 15 residues. Looked up from germline, CDR1 is SEHNR and CDR2 is FQNEAQ (reference sequence). The V call is TRBV7-9, the J call TRBJ1-4; D perhaps matches TRBD1 (6 bases). Sequencing input: naive CD4+ T cells from blood. This receptor was taken from a man younger than 45 with type 1 diabetes. The CDR3 region is CASSFNRATNEKLFF. As DNA, the CDR3 is TGTGCCAGCAGTTTCAACAGGGCAACTAATGAAAAACTGTTTTTT.